This record looks at one TCR beta chain sequence and its context. The antigen is undetermined. The data originate from a study of shared clonotypes between healthy human individuals. Study-level results: In general, naive subsets displayed greater estimated richness than memory subsets did.

V was shortened by 9 bases and J by 3 bases, with 18 bases between the two germline ends. The germline V gene has CDR1 WSHSY and CDR2 SAAADI. The length of the CDR3 is 14 residues. Generated by immunoSEQ multiplex PCR, the TCRdb table keeps only in-frame clones and is missing some. The sample includes about 600,000 clones, approximately 97% of them seen just once. Sequenced sample: naive CD4+ T cells sorted from blood. Subset indicated: CD45RA+ positively selected. The chain recombines TRBV10-2 with TRBJ2-7, with D maybe TRBD1 (6 bases). This clonotype originated in a woman under 40 in good health. CDR3: CASSFGQPLYEQYF. Here the CDR3 DNA reads TGCGCCAGTTCGTTCGGACAGCCCCTCTACGAGCAGTACTTC.